This T cell receptor (beta chain) derives from a study of early T cells in non-severe SARS-CoV-2 infection (dated by TCRdb to 2020 to 2022). Regarding the complete study: Bulk RNA from unsorted whole blood was used for TCR sequencing, so alpha and beta chains could not be paired.

The protocol used for the library was 5' RACE. The data were produced on a NextSeq 500. To correct for sequencing error and PCR bias, the TCR library protocol tagged individual cDNA molecules with unique molecular identifiers. TCR alpha and beta chains were both sequenced, and the abundances of alpha and beta sequences in each sample were closely correlated with each other. As for how the authors treated the data: Decombinator V4 was used to perform V gene, J gene and CDR3 annotation of TCR sequences. TCRs were defined as expanded if a significant change between any two time points was detected under a Poisson model with p below 0.0001. TCR abundances were normalised to the total number of TCRs sequenced in each sample and reported as counts per million. TRAV1-2 paired with TRAJ12, TRAJ20 or TRAJ33 defined MAIT TCRs, while TRAV10 paired with TRAJ18 defined iNKT TCRs. A search of VDJdb, accessed on 1 November 2021, was run for TCRs annotated to CMV, EBV and SARS-CoV-2, with TCRs annotated for multiple antigens excluded. The public reads were reanalyzed by TCRdb: fastp trimming at Q25, MiXCR alignment, in-frame beta chains only. Each CDR3 protein appears once, grouped with its most common genes and DNA. TCRdb assigned the V and J calls; the authors' analysis was not used. The sample includes about 92,000 distinct CDR3 sequences, with around 13% observed a single time. The ten largest clonotypes hold roughly 6% of the sample.

Via the germline V gene, CDR1 is MRHNA and CDR2 SNTAGT. Counted from cysteine to phenylalanine, this CDR3 has 14 amino acids. Kept here is only the CDR3 DNA, which spans 42 bases and is read in frame from base 1. Germline trimming amounts to 3 bases on V and 4 bases on J, with 3 as the count of junction bases outside the gene matches. The study was a case-control design nested within a healthcare worker cohort in London, UK, with weekly nasopharyngeal swab PCR tests and blood sampling. Healthcare workers were recruited during the week of the UK lockdown, between 23 and 31 March 2020, and followed weekly for up to roughly 15 weeks. This clonotype was seen more than once but under ten times. Its cognate antigen has yet to be identified. Base qualities are not provided; no much larger clone lies one nucleotide away. Study-level results and caveats: VDJdb matching was skewed toward anti-spike CD8 responses, so virus-specific expansions were likely underestimated and private and CD4 specificities were missed.

The chain is assembled from TRBV6-4 and TRBJ2-3, with TRBD2 identical over 8 junction bases. The TCR sequence derives from an adult who was a healthcare worker with PCR-confirmed SARS-CoV-2 infection or an uninfected control (not recorded which). Sequences were obtained from whole blood. The DNA reads as follows: TGTGCCAGCAGTGATGCGGGGGGCCCAGATACGCAGTATTTT. This gives the protein CASSDAGGPDTQYF.